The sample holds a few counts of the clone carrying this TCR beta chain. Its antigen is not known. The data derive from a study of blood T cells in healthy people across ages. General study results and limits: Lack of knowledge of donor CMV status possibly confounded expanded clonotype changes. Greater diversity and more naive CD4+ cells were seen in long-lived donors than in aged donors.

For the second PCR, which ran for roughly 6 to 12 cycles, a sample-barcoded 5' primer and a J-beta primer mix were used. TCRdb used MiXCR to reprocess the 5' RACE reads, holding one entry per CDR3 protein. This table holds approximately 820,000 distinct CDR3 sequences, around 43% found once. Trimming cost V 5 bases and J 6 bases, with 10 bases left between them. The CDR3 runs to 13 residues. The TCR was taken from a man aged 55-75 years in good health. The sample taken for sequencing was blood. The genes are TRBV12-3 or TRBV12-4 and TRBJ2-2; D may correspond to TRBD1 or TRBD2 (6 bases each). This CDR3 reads CASSNGGSGELFF. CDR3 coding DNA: TGTGCCAGCAGTAACGGGGGCTCCGGGGAGCTGTTTTTT.